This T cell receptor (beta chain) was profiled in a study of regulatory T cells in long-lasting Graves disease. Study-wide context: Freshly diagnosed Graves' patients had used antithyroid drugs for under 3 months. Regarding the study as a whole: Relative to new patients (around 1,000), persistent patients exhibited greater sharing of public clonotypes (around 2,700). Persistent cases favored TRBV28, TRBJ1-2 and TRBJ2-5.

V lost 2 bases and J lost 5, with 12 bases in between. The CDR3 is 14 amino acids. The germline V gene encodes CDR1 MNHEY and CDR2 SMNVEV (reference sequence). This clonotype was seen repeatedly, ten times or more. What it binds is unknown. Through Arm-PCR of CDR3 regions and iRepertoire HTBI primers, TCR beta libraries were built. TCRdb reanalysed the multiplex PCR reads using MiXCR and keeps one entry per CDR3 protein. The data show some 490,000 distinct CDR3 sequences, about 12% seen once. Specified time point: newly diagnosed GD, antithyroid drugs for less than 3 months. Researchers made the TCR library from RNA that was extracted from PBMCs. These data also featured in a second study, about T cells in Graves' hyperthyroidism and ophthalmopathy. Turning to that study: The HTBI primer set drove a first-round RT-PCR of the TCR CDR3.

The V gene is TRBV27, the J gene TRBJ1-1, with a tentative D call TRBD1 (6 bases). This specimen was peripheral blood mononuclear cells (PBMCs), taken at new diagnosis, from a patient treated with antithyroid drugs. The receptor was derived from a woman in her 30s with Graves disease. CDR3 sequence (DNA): TGTGCCAGCAGTTTAAGGGGGGTCCTAACTGAAGCTTTCTTT. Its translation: CASSLRGVLTEAFF.